The 25 T cell receptor beta chains given below trace back to one sample, sequenced in a study of cytomegalovirus exposure and HLA in healthy donors. Using immunoSEQ multiplex PCR, the repertoire was profiled, and TCRdb retains in-frame clones only, with some absent. The table includes 150,000 or so clones, roughly nine tenths detected once. The sequenced sample consisted of PBMCs. These receptors were collected from a woman aged 18-35 years in good health and CMV-seronegative.

The V call is TRBV7-6, the J call TRBJ1-1, with D possibly being TRBD1 (5 bases). CDR3 length: 17 residues. The V and J ends lost 2 bases and 0 bases respectively, with 16 bases between them. CDR1 and CDR2 from the germline V gene are SGHVS and FNYEAQ. Here the CDR3 DNA reads TGTGCCAGCAGCTTAATCCGCGTGGGGCACATGAACACTGAAGCTTTCTTT. Protein: CASSLIRVGHMNTEAFF.

V is TRBV7-8 and J is TRBJ1-5, with D possibly matching TRBD1 (6 bases). The CDR3 sequence is 15 residues long. V gave up 5 bases and J gave up 4 bases, with 15 bases separating them. The germline V gene encodes CDR1 SGHVS and CDR2 FQNEAQ. This CDR3 is CASSPGGGTNQPQHF. The CDR3 bases are TGTGCCAGCAGCCCGGGAGGGGGAACGAATCAGCCCCAGCATTTT. Together with reference TRBV7-8 and TRBJ1-5, the CDR3 gives the full variable domain: GAGVSQSPRYKVAKRGQDVALRCDPISGHVSLFWYQQALGQGPEFLTYFQNEAQLDKSGLPSDRFFAERPEGSVSTLKIQRTQQEDSAVYLCASSPGGGTNQPQHFGDGTRLSIL.

This rearrangement joins TRBV2 to TRBJ2-5; D is undetermined. Germline CDR1 reads SNHLY; CDR2 reads FYNNEI. The CDR3 is made up of 12 amino acids. Deletions cut 7 bases from V and 2 bases from J, with 8 bases between. The CDR3: CASIVSQETQYF. CDR3 DNA: TGTGCCAGCATAGTAAGTCAAGAGACCCAGTACTTC.

This clone was observed once. The chain recombines TRBV5-4 with TRBJ1-1; D is undetermined. The CDR3 consists of 13 residues. The germline gives CDR1 SGHNT, CDR2 YYREEE (reference sequence). Trimming left V 3 bases short and J 4 bases short, with 10 bases between. This CDR3 reads CASSYGLGTEAFF. In nucleotides, the CDR3 is TGTGCCAGCAGCTATGGTCTAGGCACTGAAGCTTTCTTT.

The chain carries TRBV4-1 and TRBJ2-1, with 7 nucleotides matching TRBD1. Germline V lookup: CDR1 MGHRA, CDR2 YSYEKL. The V gene end was trimmed by 4 bases and the J gene end by 6 bases; junction bases not matched to a gene: 12. CDR3 length: 16 residues. This chain's CDR3 is CASSPDLRQGSNEQFF. The CDR3 DNA reads TGCGCCAGCAGCCCAGACCTTAGACAGGGCAGCAATGAGCAGTTCTTC.

This clone showed up just once. This sequence joins TRBV21-1 and TRBJ1-5. TRBV21-1 is described as a pseudogene. The CDR3 covers 14 residues. CDR3 nucleotides: TGTGCCAGCAGCAAGGGGTGGGGGGGTCAGCCCCAGCATTTT. Encoded protein: CASSKGWGGQPQHF.

This clone was counted once. The chain employs TRBV13 and TRBJ2-7, with a weak D call TRBD1 (6 bases). CDR1 PRHDT and CDR2 FYEKMQ come from the germline V gene (reference sequence). The V and J ends lost 0 bases and 4 bases respectively, with 10 bases between them. This CDR3 is 14 amino acids long. CDR3 protein: CASSLGQGRYEQYF. In nucleotides, the CDR3 is TGTGCCAGCAGCTTAGGACAGGGTCGGTACGAGCAGTACTTC.

Only one count was recorded for this clone. The chain uses TRBV7-2 and TRBJ1-4; D ambiguous. Germline CDR1 is SGHTA and CDR2 is FQGNSA. The CDR3 runs 15 residues. Trimming removed 1 base from V and 8 bases from J, with 14 bases in between. The CDR3 region has the DNA TGTGCCAGCAGCTTAGGCGGAGGTGGCGGAGAAAAACTGTTTTTT. Translating gives CASSLGGGGGEKLFF.

The V gene is TRBV6-1, the J gene TRBJ1-4, with TRBD1 as a possible D gene (6 bases). Germline V gene data show CDR1 as MNHNS and CDR2 as SASEGT. The CDR3 runs 13 residues. With 10 bases removed from V and 5 bases from J, the gap between germline ends came to 14 bases. CDR3 nucleotide sequence: TGTGCCACCCGGACAGATCTAAATGAAAAACTGTTTTTT. Protein sequence: CATRTDLNEKLFF.

The chain recombines TRBV19 with TRBJ2-1, with a tentative D call TRBD1 (5 bases). Looked up from germline, CDR1 is LNHDA and CDR2 is SQIVND (reference sequence). The CDR3 has 14 amino acids. Trimming shortened V by 4 bases and J by 7 bases, and 14 bases separated the two germline ends. This CDR3 reads CASSSWGLLNEQFF. For the CDR3, the DNA is TGTGCCAGTAGTAGTTGGGGCCTCCTAAATGAGCAGTTCTTC. Together with reference TRBV19 and TRBJ2-1, the CDR3 gives the full variable domain: DGGITQSPKYLFRKEGQNVTLSCEQNLNHDAMYWYRQDPGQGLRLIYYSQIVNDFQKGDIAEGYSVSREKKESFPLTVTSAQKNPTAFYLCASSSWGLLNEQFFGPGTRLTVL.

V is TRBV5-5 and J is TRBJ1-5, with D possibly being TRBD1 (5 bases). This CDR3 spans 15 amino acids. The V end was cut by 4 bases, the J end by 0 bases, with 11 bases between. Germline CDR1 is SGHKS and CDR2 is YYEKEE (reference sequence). The CDR3 here is CASSLTVYSNQPQHF. Here the CDR3 DNA reads TGTGCCAGCAGCCTGACAGTCTATAGCAATCAGCCCCAGCATTTT.

This clone was seen only once. The chain links TRBV5-1 to TRBJ2-2; D remains ambiguous. The CDR3 loop spans 14 amino acids. Germline V gives CDR1 SGHRS, CDR2 YFSETQ. The V and J ends lost 2 bases and 0 bases respectively, with 5 bases between them. For the CDR3, the DNA is TGCGCCAGCAGCTTAGACACGAACACCGGGGAGCTGTTTTTT. Translating gives CASSLDTNTGELFF.

The chain recombines TRBV19 with TRBJ2-7; 9 nucleotides agree with TRBD1. This CDR3 comprises 14 residues. V dropped 3 bases and J dropped 3; count of bases not matched to a gene: 3. Per germline, CDR1 LNHDA and CDR2 SQIVND (reference sequence). The CDR3 here is CASSIETGGYEQYF. DNA of the CDR3: TGTGCCAGTAGTATCGAGACAGGGGGCTACGAGCAGTACTTC.

This sequence joins TRBV5-5 and TRBJ1-3, with 8 bases aligning to TRBD1. The germline CDR1 and CDR2 sequences are SGHKS and YYEKEE (reference sequence). The J segment lost 4 bases and the V segment lost 4 bases, leaving 10 bases of the junction unmatched. The CDR3 contains 16 residues. CDR3 region: CASSPGQAPSGNTIYF. In nucleotides, the CDR3 is TGTGCCAGCAGCCCGGGACAGGCCCCATCCGGAAACACCATATATTTT. Filled out from reference TRBV5-5 and TRBJ1-3, the complete variable domain reads DAGVTQSPTHLIKTRGQQVTLRCSPISGHKSVSWYQQVLGQGPQFIFQYYEKEERGRGNFPDRFSARQFPNYSSELNVNALLLGDSALYLCASSPGQAPSGNTIYFGEGSWLTVV.

The V call is TRBV6-5, the J call TRBJ2-7; possible D gene TRBD2, 5 bases. In germline, CDR1 is MNHEY, CDR2 SVGAGI. The CDR3 has 11 amino acids. Trimming removed 11 bases from V and 2 bases from J, with 10 bases in between. Here the CDR3 reads CAAGDPYEQYF. In DNA, the CDR3 is TGTGCCGCGGGCGACCCCTACGAGCAGTACTTC.

The chain joins TRBV5-1 to TRBJ1-2; 7 bases map to TRBD1. Unmatched junction bases numbered 10, after V lost 4 bases and J lost 1 base. Germline CDR1 and CDR2: SGHRS and YFSETQ. There are 16 residues in the CDR3. CDR3 sequence: CASSPAQGVINYGYTF. The CDR3 nucleotides are TGCGCCAGCAGCCCCGCCCAGGGGGTTATTAACTATGGCTACACCTTC.

The chain joins TRBV5-1 to TRBJ2-7; TRBD2 is a possible D gene (5 bases). Trimming removed 0 bases from V and 5 bases from J, with 15 bases in between. The CDR3 extends over 15 amino acids. Per germline, CDR1 SGHRS and CDR2 YFSETQ. CDR3 residues: CASSLAEGGHDEQYF. CDR3 coding DNA: TGCGCCAGCAGCTTGGCCGAGGGTGGCCATGACGAGCAGTACTTC.

V and J are TRBV5-1 and TRBJ1-1; D possibly corresponds to TRBD1 (6 bases). The V end lost 0 bases, the J end lost 9 bases, and 12 bases lay between the germline ends. Per the germline V gene, CDR1 is SGHRS and CDR2 is YFSETQ. The CDR3 sequence is 13 residues long. CDR3 DNA: TGCGCCAGCAGCTTGGAACAGGGCCCCAAAGCTTTCTTT. It specifies CASSLEQGPKAFF. Full variable domain (missing parts from reference TRBV5-1 and TRBJ1-1): KAGVTQTPRYLIKTRGQQVTLSCSPISGHRSVSWYQQTPGQGLQFLFEYFSETQRNKGNFPGRFSGRQFSNSRSEMNVSTLELGDSALYLCASSLEQGPKAFFGQGTRLTVV.

The rearrangement joins TRBV4-1 to TRBJ2-2; maybe TRBD2 (5 bases). The germline CDR1 and CDR2 sequences are MGHRA and YSYEKL. V was trimmed by 3 bases and J by 5 bases, leaving 13 bases between them. CDR3 length equals 15 residues. CDR3: CASSHQARGTGELFF. The CDR3 nucleotides are TGCGCCAGCAGCCACCAAGCACGAGGGACCGGGGAGCTGTTTTTT.

The chain carries TRBV7-8 and TRBJ1-1; D remains ambiguous. The CDR3 covers 13 residues. Between the trimmed V and J ends, which lost 5 bases and 8 bases, there was a span of 15 bases. Germline V lookup: CDR1 SGHVS, CDR2 FQNEAQ. The CDR3 region has the DNA TGTGCCAGCAGCCTCCCGAGGTTGTCCGAAGCTTTCTTT. Translation gives CASSLPRLSEAFF.

The chain has TRBV11-2 and TRBJ1-6, with D maybe TRBD1 (6 bases). CDR3 length equals 17 residues. The V gene's germline CDR1 is SGHAT and CDR2 FQNNGV. Trimming stripped 1 base from V and 9 bases from J, with 19 bases between. The CDR3 DNA reads TGTGCCAGCAGCTTAGGAGGTCGGGTCAGGGGTAGTTCACCCCTCCACTTT. Residues: CASSLGGRVRGSSPLHF.

The chain is built from TRBV4-2 and TRBJ2-1; D not resolved. Germline V gene lookup returns CDR1 LGHNA and CDR2 YNFKEQ. There are 16 residues in the CDR3. Trimming stripped 1 base from V and 0 bases from J, with 10 bases between. Here the CDR3 DNA reads TGTGCCAGCAGCCAAGCCCCCTACGGCTCCTACAATGAGCAGTTCTTC. Translation gives CASSQAPYGSYNEQFF.

The V gene is TRBV21-1, the J gene TRBJ1-1; the table's D call, TRBD1, was not checked against the DNA. TRBV21-1 is tagged as a pseudogene. The CDR3 contains 21 residues. The CDR3 reads CASSKETDIARPTRMNTEAFF. The CDR3 DNA reads as TGTGCCAGCAGCAAAGAGACGGACATTGCCAGACCCACTCGTATGAACACTGAAGCTTTCTTT.

This chain uses TRBV7-9 with TRBJ1-4; 8 bases align to TRBD1. Germline CDR1 is SEHNR and CDR2 is FQNEAQ (reference sequence). V shed 4 bases, J shed 5 bases, and the junction held 6 bases outside the gene matches. The CDR3 totals 15 residues. The CDR3 region has the DNA TGTGCCAGCAGCTATCCCAGACAGGGGAATGAAAAACTGTTTTTT. This encodes CASSYPRQGNEKLFF.

This clone was counted once. The chain has TRBV5-1 and TRBJ2-5, with TRBD1 matching 11 bases. The V gene's germline CDR1 is SGHRS and CDR2 YFSETQ. This CDR3 has 16 residues. The V segment lost 3 bases and the J segment 4 bases; nucleotides outside the gene matches: 8. CDR3 DNA sequence: TGCGCCAGCAGCTCCTCGGGACAGGGGGGAGGAGAGACCCAGTACTTC. It codes for CASSSSGQGGGETQYF.